This T cell receptor (beta chain) was recorded in a study of T cells after yellow fever vaccination. Across the whole study: Low-cell-number fractions were prepared with SMART-Seq v4 Ultra Low Input. Study-wide findings and caveats: Reappearance after the booster was observed for most primary-vaccination clones (roughly 96% CD4, around 90% CD8). Faster peaking, at day 5 versus 15, marked a secondary response that was weaker.

This clonotype appeared many times. Antigen unknown. The TCR cDNA carried a universal primer site and UMIs from 5'RACE template switching. One entry per CDR3 protein results from TCRdb running MiXCR on the 5' RACE reads. The data contain 230,000 or so distinct CDR3 sequences, roughly 4% of them seen just once; the ten biggest clones take up 15% to 20%. Per germline, CDR1 MGHRA and CDR2 YSYEKL. Trimming left V 4 bases short and J 0 bases short, with 13 bases between. The CDR3 is made up of 16 amino acids. The origin of this receptor is a man between 18 and 35 years old who received the YFV17D yellow fever vaccine. The specimen was PBMCs, collected 15 days after the yellow fever booster vaccination. The chain links TRBV4-1 to TRBJ2-4, with D tentatively TRBD1 (6 bases). Here the CDR3 DNA reads TGCGCCAGCAGCCGGAGACAGGATCTAGCCAAAAACATTCAGTACTTC. Protein product: CASSRRQDLAKNIQYF.